These 22 T cell receptor beta chains were sequenced from one sample in a study of neurological immune-mediated disorders. TCRdb used MiXCR to reprocess the 5' RACE reads, holding one entry per CDR3 protein. The repertoire includes tens of thousands of distinct CDR3 sequences, roughly 4.8% of them detected once, and less than 2.5% sits in the top ten. The sequenced material came from PBMCs. These receptors came from a woman in her 30s with multiple sclerosis.

This clonotype occurred many times. The V call is TRBV3-1, the J call TRBJ2-1; 13 bases are a match to TRBD2. The J segment lost 8 bases and the V segment lost 4 bases, leaving 8 bases of the junction unmatched. CDR3 length: 16 residues. Germline CDR1 reads LGHDT; CDR2 reads YNNKEL (reference sequence). CDR3 in DNA: TGTGCCAGCAGCCTGAAACTAGCGGGGGGGCCGGATGAGCAGTTCTTC. Protein product: CASSLKLAGGPDEQFF.

The chain joins TRBV5-5 to TRBJ2-1, with 8 bases aligning to TRBD2. This CDR3 region has 15 residues. V gave up 2 bases and J gave up 7 bases; unmatched junction bases: 8. The germline V gene has CDR1 SGHKS and CDR2 YYEKEE (reference sequence). The CDR3 nucleotides read TGTGCCAGCAGCTTTTTAGCGGGACCTGGGAATGAGCAGTTCTTC. Its protein product is CASSFLAGPGNEQFF.

This clonotype was detected ten times or more. The chain has TRBV24-1 and TRBJ2-7, with TRBD2 matching 7 bases. Losses at the gene ends were 4 bases for V and 5 bases for J; bases not matched to a gene: 7. The length of the CDR3 is 14 residues. Germline lookup yields CDR1 KGHDR and CDR2 SFDVKD. CDR3 nucleotide sequence: TGTGCCACCAGTGACGCGGGGGTTTCTGACGAGCAGTACTTC. The encoded protein is CATSDAGVSDEQYF.

V and J are TRBV7-2 and TRBJ2-4, with TRBD1 identical over 7 bases. Trimming cost V 4 bases and J 2 bases; bases outside gene matches: 23. There are 21 residues in the CDR3. The germline CDR1 and CDR2 sequences are SGHTA and FQGNSA. CDR3 residues: CASSSYKGNPDRAYSKNIQYF. CDR3 nucleotides: TGTGCCAGCAGCTCTTACAAGGGGAATCCCGACAGGGCTTATTCCAAAAACATTCAGTACTTC.

The table lists this clonotype with many counts. The rearrangement joins TRBV20-1 to TRBJ1-1; no clear D. The CDR3 has 12 amino acids. Germline CDR1 DFQATT, CDR2 SNEGSKA (reference sequence). V shed 3 bases and J shed 4 bases, with 9 bases lying between them. This CDR3 reads CSARDSGTEAFF. The CDR3 nucleotides read TGCAGTGCTAGGGATAGTGGCACTGAAGCTTTCTTT.

This clonotype was observed at least ten times. The rearrangement links TRBV5-5 to TRBJ2-2, with D maybe TRBD2 (5 bases). The V gene lost 0 bases and the J gene lost 7 bases, with 13 bases spanning the gap. CDR1 is SGHKS, CDR2 YYEKEE, per germline (reference sequence). The length of the CDR3 is 15 residues. DNA for the CDR3: TGTGCCAGCAGCTTGGGGCAGCGGATAGGCGGGGAGCTGTTTTTT. Translated: CASSLGQRIGGELFF.

This clonotype appeared a single time. V and J are TRBV6-4 and TRBJ1-2, with D perhaps matching TRBD1 (5 bases). CDR3 size: 13 residues. Germline values: CDR1 MRHNA, CDR2 SNTAGT. V shed 6 bases and J shed 0 bases, with 8 bases lying between them. For the CDR3, the DNA is TGTGCCAGCAGCAGGGAAGCTAACTATGGCTACACCTTC. Its protein is CASSREANYGYTF.

In its sample, this clonotype was seen many times. V gene TRBV7-8 combines with J gene TRBJ2-4; 12 bases are shared with TRBD2. The CDR3 length is 15 residues. Germline assignment: CDR1 SGHVS and CDR2 FQNEAQ. Trimming removed 4 bases from V and 4 bases from J; junction bases left unmatched: 2. CDR3 region: CASSSGLAGKNIQYF. CDR3 bases: TGTGCCAGCAGCTCAGGACTAGCGGGGAAAAACATTCAGTACTTC.

This clonotype showed up many times. This chain links TRBV15 with TRBJ2-7; possibly TRBD1 for D (7 bases). Trimming took 5 bases from V and 0 from J, leaving 14 bases between them. The CDR3 runs to 15 residues. Germline values: CDR1 LNHNV, CDR2 YYDKDF (reference sequence). CDR3 sequence reads: CATSALRGDSYEQYF. The CDR3 DNA sequence: TGTGCCACCAGCGCTCTCAGGGGGGACTCCTACGAGCAGTACTTC.

This clonotype was recorded at least ten times. The chain joins TRBV5-6 to TRBJ2-2; D is perhaps TRBD1 (6 bases). The CDR3 totals 16 residues. CDR1 is SGHDT and CDR2 is YYEEEE in the germline V gene. Trimming shortened V by 1 base and J by 0 bases, and 10 bases separated the two germline ends. CDR3 sequence reads: CASSLRAGANTGELFF. DNA of the CDR3: TGTGCCAGCAGCTTGAGGGCAGGGGCGAACACCGGGGAGCTGTTTTTT.

This clonotype occurred many times. CDR3: CATSDSPGSGRQGGEQFF. For the CDR3, the DNA is TGTGCCACCAGTGATTCTCCCGGATCCGGGCGACAAGGGGGTGAGCAGTTCTTC. V usage is TRBV24-1 and J usage is TRBJ2-1, with D possibly matching TRBD1 (6 bases). The CDR3 is made up of 18 amino acids. The germline gives CDR1 KGHDR, CDR2 SFDVKD. V lost 2 bases to trimming and J lost 9 bases, with 25 bases between them.

This clonotype came up many times. This rearrangement joins TRBV20-1 to TRBJ2-1, with 8 bases fitting TRBD2. The CDR3 length is 14 residues. From germline, CDR1 is DFQATT and CDR2 SNEGSKA (reference sequence). The trim removed 4 bases at V and 7 bases at J, leaving 9 bases unmatched. The CDR3: CSANSGRGSNEQFF. CDR3 in DNA: TGCAGTGCTAACAGCGGGAGAGGAAGTAATGAGCAGTTCTTC.

Many counts were recorded for this clonotype. The genes are TRBV10-2 and TRBJ1-3, with D unclear. The CDR3 runs 15 residues. CDR1 is WSHSY, CDR2 SAAADI, per germline. The germline V and J ends were trimmed by 2 bases and 0 bases, with 8 bases remaining between them. CDR3 loop: CASSENKYSGNTIYF. The CDR3 DNA follows: TGCGCCAGCAGTGAGAATAAATACTCTGGAAACACCATATATTTT.

Ten or more counts support this clonotype. The chain employs TRBV20-1 and TRBJ1-3; D is possibly TRBD1 (6 bases). The length of the CDR3 is 12 residues. The germline V gene encodes CDR1 DFQATT and CDR2 SNEGSKA (reference sequence). Here the CDR3 reads CGRQAEVGTIYF. Written as DNA, the CDR3 is TGCGGGCGACAGGCTGAAGTTGGCACCATATATTTT.

Comment on this clonotype: The junction and the germline gene differ at one end; a read error may be behind it. This rearrangement joins TRBV7-6 to TRBJ2-5, with 10 bases that match TRBD2. Germline assignment: CDR1 SGHVS and CDR2 FNYEAQ. This CDR3 is 17 amino acids long. The CDR3 DNA reads as TGTGTCAGCAGCTTAAGGGAGGCTAGCGGGAGTCGTGAGACCCAGTACTTC. It codes for CVSSLREASGSRETQYF. Looking up the rest from reference TRBV7-6 and TRBJ2-5 gives the full variable domain: GAGVSQSPRYKVTKRGQDVALRCDPISGHVSLYWYRQALGQGPEFLTYFNYEAQQDKSGLPNDRFSAERPEGSISTLTIQRTEQRDSAMYRCVSSLREASGSRETQYFGPGTRLLVL.

In its sample, this clonotype was seen many times. The chain couples TRBV5-1 to TRBJ2-2; D is uncertain. The CDR3 length is 14 residues. V was trimmed by 0 bases and J by 4 bases, leaving 7 bases between them. Germline-derived CDR1 and CDR2 are SGHRS and YFSETQ. The CDR3 protein is CASSLGRFTGELFF. The DNA for the CDR3 is TGCGCCAGCAGCTTGGGACGGTTCACCGGGGAGCTGTTTTTT.

This clonotype occurred many times. J is TRBJ2-3 and V is TRBV5-1; 12 bases map to TRBD2. The germline V gene has CDR1 SGHRS and CDR2 YFSETQ. V shed 1 base and J 2 bases; nucleotides not matched to a gene: 5. The CDR3 extends over 17 amino acids. In nucleotides, the CDR3 is TGCGCCAGCAGCTTGACCGGACTAGCGGGGATCACAGATACGCAGTATTTT. Its translation: CASSLTGLAGITDTQYF.

This clonotype was detected ten times or more. This chain joins TRBV12-3 or TRBV12-4 and TRBJ2-3; TRBD2 agrees at 7 bases. After removal of 6 bases from V and 4 bases from J, the junction contained 1 base not matched to a gene. The CDR3 is made up of 12 amino acids. The CDR3 bases are TGTGCCAGCAGGGGGGGGGCAGATACGCAGTATTTT. The encoded protein is CASRGGADTQYF.

This clonotype turned up a few times. Mismatch with germline at one junction end may stem from a read error. This chain links TRBV3-1 with TRBJ2-1; weak D call: TRBD1 (5 bases). The CDR3 is made up of 12 amino acids. CDR1 is LGHDT, CDR2 YNNKEL, per germline (reference sequence). CDR3 bases: TGTGACAGCAGCAAAGATAGGACAGAGCAGTTCTTC. This codes for CDSSKDRTEQFF.

The J gene is TRBJ2-1, the V gene TRBV7-3, with D maybe TRBD2 (6 bases). Per germline, CDR1 SGHTA and CDR2 FQGTGA. The CDR3 totals 13 residues. V lost 5 bases, J lost 3 bases, and 8 bases lay in between. The CDR3 here is CASSPDYYNEQFF. For the CDR3, the DNA is TGTGCCAGCAGCCCGGACTACTACAATGAGCAGTTCTTC.

This clonotype was found a few times. The V gene is TRBV7-3, the J gene TRBJ1-1; possibly TRBD1 for D (5 bases). Germline CDR1 SGHTA, CDR2 FQGTGA. Trimming pared 3 bases from V and 5 bases from J, leaving 13 bases between. This CDR3 is built from 14 residues. For the CDR3, the DNA is TGTGCCAGCAGCTTCGGGGCTAGGGGAACTGAAGCTTTCTTT. Residues: CASSFGARGTEAFF.

This clonotype has ten or more counts. V gene TRBV7-2 combines with J gene TRBJ2-5; D is uncertain. V lost 5 bases and J 5 bases, leaving 9 bases between the germline ends. CDR3 length equals 12 residues. Germline V lookup: CDR1 SGHTA, CDR2 FQGNSA. The CDR3 bases are TGTGCCAGCAGCCCCGCCTGGGAGACCCAGTACTTC. It is translated as CASSPAWETQYF.